This T cell receptor beta chain was identified in a study of blood T cell repertoires in COVID-19. Study in general: The United States, Italy and Spain supplied acute and convalescent COVID-19 samples. The cDNA or gDNA used as material had been derived from T cells, B-cell-depleted T cells, or PBMCs.

Authors' data handling: Estimated nucleated cell counts came from reference gene primer amplification. Some clones are missing from TCRdb's copy, which holds only in-frame ones; the method was immunoSEQ multiplex PCR. V and J calls and clone size are given by that table; D and trimming were obtained from the DNA. The sample includes about 160,000 clones, roughly 84% seen only once; the top ten take approximately 14%. V was pared by 0 bases and J by 6 bases, with 3 bases of the junction left unmatched. Germline V gene sequence: CDR1 SGHRS, CDR2 YFSETQ. This CDR3 comprises 15 residues. This clonotype was obtained from a young man with active or convalescent COVID-19. The chain combines TRBV5-1 with TRBJ2-3; 11 bases line up with TRBD2. The material sequenced was peripheral blood. The CDR3 reads CASSLEASGGDTQYF. CDR3 bases: TGCGCCAGCAGCTTGGAGGCTAGCGGGGGGGATACGCAGTATTTT.